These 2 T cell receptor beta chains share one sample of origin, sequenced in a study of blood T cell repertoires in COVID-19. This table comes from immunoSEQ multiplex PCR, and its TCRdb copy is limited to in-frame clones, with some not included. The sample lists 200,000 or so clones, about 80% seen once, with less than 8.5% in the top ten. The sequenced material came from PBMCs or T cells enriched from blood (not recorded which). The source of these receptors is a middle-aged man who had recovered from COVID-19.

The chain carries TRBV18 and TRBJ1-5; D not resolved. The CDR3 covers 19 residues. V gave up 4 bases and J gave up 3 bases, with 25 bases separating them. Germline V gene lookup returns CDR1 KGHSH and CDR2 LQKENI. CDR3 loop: CASSLWGYTDGNPNQPQHF. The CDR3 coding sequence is TGTGCCAGCTCACTATGGGGATACACGGACGGGAACCCCAATCAGCCCCAGCATTTT.

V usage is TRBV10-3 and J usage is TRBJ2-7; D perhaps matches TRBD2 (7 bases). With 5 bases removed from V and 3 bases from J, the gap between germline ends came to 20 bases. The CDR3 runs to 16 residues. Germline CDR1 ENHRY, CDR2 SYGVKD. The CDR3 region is CAISSLTGGSIYEQYF. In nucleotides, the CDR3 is TGTGCCATCAGTTCCCTCACGGGGGGCTCCATCTACGAGCAGTACTTC.